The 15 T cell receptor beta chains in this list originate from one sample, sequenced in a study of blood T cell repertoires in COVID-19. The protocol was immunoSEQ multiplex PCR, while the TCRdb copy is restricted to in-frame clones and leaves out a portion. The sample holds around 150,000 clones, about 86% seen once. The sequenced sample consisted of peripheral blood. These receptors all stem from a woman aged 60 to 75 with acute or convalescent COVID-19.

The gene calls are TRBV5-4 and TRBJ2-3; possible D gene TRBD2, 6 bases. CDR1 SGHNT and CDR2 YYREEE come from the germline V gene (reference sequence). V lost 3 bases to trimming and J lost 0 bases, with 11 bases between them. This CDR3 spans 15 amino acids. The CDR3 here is CASSSGLPSTDTQYF. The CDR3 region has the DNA TGTGCCAGCAGCTCGGGACTCCCAAGCACAGATACGCAGTATTTT.

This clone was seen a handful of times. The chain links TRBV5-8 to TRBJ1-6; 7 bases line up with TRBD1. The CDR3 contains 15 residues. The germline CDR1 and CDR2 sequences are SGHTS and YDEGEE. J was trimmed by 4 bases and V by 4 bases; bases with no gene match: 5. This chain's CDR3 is CASSGMTGYNSPLHF. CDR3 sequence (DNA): TGTGCCAGCAGCGGGATGACAGGGTATAATTCACCCCTCCACTTT.

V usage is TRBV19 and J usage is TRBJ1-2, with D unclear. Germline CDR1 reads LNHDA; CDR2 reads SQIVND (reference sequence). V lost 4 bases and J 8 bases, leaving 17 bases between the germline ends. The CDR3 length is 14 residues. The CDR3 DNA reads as TGTGCCAGTAGTACTCAGACGGCACCGGGAGGCTACACCTTC. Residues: CASSTQTAPGGYTF. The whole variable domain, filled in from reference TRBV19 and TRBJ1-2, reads DGGITQSPKYLFRKEGQNVTLSCEQNLNHDAMYWYRQDPGQGLRLIYYSQIVNDFQKGDIAEGYSVSREKKESFPLTVTSAQKNPTAFYLCASSTQTAPGGYTFGSGTRLTVV.

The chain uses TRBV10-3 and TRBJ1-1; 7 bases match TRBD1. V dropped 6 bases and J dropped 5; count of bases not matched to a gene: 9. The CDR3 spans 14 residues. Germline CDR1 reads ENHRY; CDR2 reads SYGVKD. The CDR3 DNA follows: TGTGCCATCAGAAGACAGGGTGACAGGACTGAAGCTTTCTTT. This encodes CAIRRQGDRTEAFF.

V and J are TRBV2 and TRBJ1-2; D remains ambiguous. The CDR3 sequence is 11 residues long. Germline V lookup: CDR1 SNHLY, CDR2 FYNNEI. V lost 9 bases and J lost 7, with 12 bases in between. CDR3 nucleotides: TGTGCCAGGCGGGGTCCCTTTGGCTACACCTTC. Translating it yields CARRGPFGYTF. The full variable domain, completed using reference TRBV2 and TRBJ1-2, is EPEVTQTPSHQVTQMGQEVILRCVPISNHLYFYWYRQILGQKVEFLVSFYNNEISEKSEIFDDQFSVERPDGSNFTLKIRSTKLEDSAMYFCARRGPFGYTFGSGTRLTVV.

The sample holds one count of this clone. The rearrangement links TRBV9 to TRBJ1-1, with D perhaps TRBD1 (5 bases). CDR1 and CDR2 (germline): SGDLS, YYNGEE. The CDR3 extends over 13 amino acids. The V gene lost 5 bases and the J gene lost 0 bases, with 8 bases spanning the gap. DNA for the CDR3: TGTGCCAGCAGTGCGGGACTGAACACTGAAGCTTTCTTT. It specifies CASSAGLNTEAFF.

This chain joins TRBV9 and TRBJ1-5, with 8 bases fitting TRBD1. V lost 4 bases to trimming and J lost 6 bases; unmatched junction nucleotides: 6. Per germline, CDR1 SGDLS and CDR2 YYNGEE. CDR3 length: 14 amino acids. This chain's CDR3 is CASSSSGGLQPQHF. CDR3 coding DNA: TGTGCCAGCAGCTCTTCAGGGGGCCTTCAGCCCCAGCATTTT.

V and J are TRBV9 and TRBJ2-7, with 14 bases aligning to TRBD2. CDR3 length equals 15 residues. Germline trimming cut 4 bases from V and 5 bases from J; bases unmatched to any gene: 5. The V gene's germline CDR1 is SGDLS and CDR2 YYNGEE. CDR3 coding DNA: TGTGCCAGCAGCCCGGCGACTAGCGGGAGGGACGAGCAGTACTTC. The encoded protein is CASSPATSGRDEQYF.

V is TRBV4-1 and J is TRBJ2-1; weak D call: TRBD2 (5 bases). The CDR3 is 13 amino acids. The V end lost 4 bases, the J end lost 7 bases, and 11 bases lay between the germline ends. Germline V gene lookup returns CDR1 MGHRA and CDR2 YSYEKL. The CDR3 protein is CASSPSSGNEQFF. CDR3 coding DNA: TGCGCCAGCAGCCCTAGTTCGGGGAATGAGCAGTTCTTC.

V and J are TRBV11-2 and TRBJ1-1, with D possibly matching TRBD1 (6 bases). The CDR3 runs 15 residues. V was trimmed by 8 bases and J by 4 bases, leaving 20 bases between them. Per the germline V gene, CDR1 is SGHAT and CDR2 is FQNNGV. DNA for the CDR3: TGTGCCAGCGGGGGGGGGCCATCGGGATTCACTGAAGCTTTCTTT. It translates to CASGGGPSGFTEAFF.

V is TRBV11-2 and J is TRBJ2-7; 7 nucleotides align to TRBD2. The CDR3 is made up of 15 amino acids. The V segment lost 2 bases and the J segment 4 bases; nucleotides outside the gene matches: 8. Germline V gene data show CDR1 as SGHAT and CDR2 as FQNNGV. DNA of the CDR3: TGTGCCAGCAGCTTATTCCCCCTAGCGGAATACGAGCAGTACTTC. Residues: CASSLFPLAEYEQYF.

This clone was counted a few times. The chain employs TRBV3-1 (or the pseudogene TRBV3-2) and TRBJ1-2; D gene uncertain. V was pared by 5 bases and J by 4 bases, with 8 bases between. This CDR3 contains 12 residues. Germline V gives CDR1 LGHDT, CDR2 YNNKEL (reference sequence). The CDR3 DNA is TGTGCCAGCAGCAGCCGGGGCTATGGCTACACCTTC. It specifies CASSSRGYGYTF.

The CDR3 bases are TGTGCCAGCAGCCAAGCGGGAGCGGGAGGAGTGGAAGATACGCAGTATTTT. This gives the protein CASSQAGAGGVEDTQYF. V is TRBV4-2 and J is TRBJ2-3, with 9 bases aligning to TRBD2. The V and J ends lost 1 base and 5 bases, in that order; junction bases with no gene match: 10. Germline V lookup: CDR1 LGHNA, CDR2 YNFKEQ. The CDR3 runs 17 residues.

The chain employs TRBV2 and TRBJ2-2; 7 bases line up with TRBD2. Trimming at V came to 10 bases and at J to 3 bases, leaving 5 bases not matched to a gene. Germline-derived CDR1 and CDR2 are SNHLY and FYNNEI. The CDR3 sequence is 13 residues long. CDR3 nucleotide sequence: TGTGCCACCCGTCGGGGGGACACCGGGGAGCTGTTTTTT. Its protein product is CATRRGDTGELFF.

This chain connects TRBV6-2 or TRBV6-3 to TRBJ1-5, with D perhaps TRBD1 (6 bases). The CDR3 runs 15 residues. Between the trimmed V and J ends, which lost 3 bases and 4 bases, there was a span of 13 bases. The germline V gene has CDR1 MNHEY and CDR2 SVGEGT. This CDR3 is CASSYAGQLNQPQHF. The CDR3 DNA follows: TGTGCCAGCAGTTATGCAGGACAGCTAAATCAGCCCCAGCATTTT.